This passage covers 7 T cell receptor beta chains from one sample sequenced in a study of CXCR3-negative and CXCR3-positive naive CD8 T cells. The study's findings and limits: Comparison of naive cells showed more hydrophobic TRB CDR3s in CXCR3-positive than in CXCR3-negative naive cells.

No cognate antigen is known for these TCRs. The TRB cDNA libraries were prepared by 5' RACE with UMI labels. From the 5' RACE reads, TCRdb lists one entry per CDR3 protein and no DNA. The sample's table shows around 160,000 distinct CDR3 sequences. The sequenced sample consisted of naive CXCR3+ CD8+ T cells from blood. Indicated subset: CD45RO-CCR7+CD27+CD95- naive CD8+ T cells expressing CXCR3 (TNR3+). Source of these receptors: a human donor in good health. Some clones in this sample may be carry-over from other donors' samples.

The genes are TRBV9 and TRBJ1-1. Per the germline V gene, CDR1 is SGDLS and CDR2 is YYNGEE. CDR3 size: 14 residues. CDR3 loop: CASSLGTLNTGAFF.

The chain employs TRBV4-1 and TRBJ2-3; the D gene TCRdb calls, TRBD1, cannot be checked with no DNA. The CDR3 is 16 amino acids. Per germline, CDR1 MGHRA and CDR2 YSYEKL. The chain's CDR3 is CASSPLSGLSTDTQYF.

The V gene is TRBV7-9, the J gene TRBJ1-1. CDR1 and CDR2 (germline): SEHNR, FQNEAQ (reference sequence). CDR3 length: 13 residues. The chain's CDR3 is CASSFEDNTEAFF.

The chain joins TRBV5-1 to TRBJ2-3; TCRdb gives TRBD1 as the D gene, but with no DNA this cannot be confirmed. The germline gives CDR1 SGHRS, CDR2 YFSETQ. This CDR3 is 13 amino acids long. The CDR3: CASSPQGADTQYF.

This chain links TRBV29-1 with TRBJ2-1; TCRdb gives TRBD1 as the D gene, but with no DNA this cannot be confirmed. This CDR3 comprises 14 residues. CDR1 is SQVTM and CDR2 is ANQGSEA in the germline V gene. CDR3 loop: CSVLGQGIYNEQFF.

V gene TRBV11-2 combines with J gene TRBJ1-2; without DNA, the TCRdb call of TRBD1 cannot be checked. The CDR3 length is 17 residues. Germline assignment: CDR1 SGHAT and CDR2 FQNNGV. The CDR3 reads CASSYDKWTGVEYGYTF.

The chain couples TRBV29-1 to TRBJ1-3; as DNA is missing, the TRBD1 call by TCRdb cannot be tested. Germline V lookup: CDR1 SQVTM, CDR2 ANQGSEA. The CDR3 totals 15 residues. CDR3: CSVEGTSSSGNTIYF.